This TCR beta chain was observed in a study of cytomegalovirus exposure and HLA in healthy donors. General study points: Subsequent analysis found a tendency for first-cohort TCR clusters to co-occur within the 90 to 150 validation repertoires.

About this clone itself: Its target is not known.

The CDR3 spans 15 residues. From germline, CDR1 is SGHDN and CDR2 FVKESK. V was pared by 4 bases and J by 7 bases, with 7 bases of the junction left unmatched. Donors came from a validation cohort of 95 to 150 subjects, distinct from the first 666-subject cohort. Generated by immunoSEQ multiplex PCR, the TCRdb table keeps only in-frame clones and is missing some. This table holds 120,000 to 150,000 clones, roughly 86% found once. The J gene is TRBJ2-1, the V gene TRBV14; 10 positions match TRBD2. The clonotype was recovered from a man between 18 and 29 years old in good health and CMV-seropositive. Material: PBMCs. CDR3 nucleotides: TGTGCCAGCAGCCCTAGCGGGGGACCCACAAATGAGCAGTTCTTC. Translating gives CASSPSGGPTNEQFF.